The entry that follows covers one TCR beta chain sequence. Antigen: not known. Repertoires were generated with immunoSEQ multiplex PCR, while TCRdb's copy carries only in-frame clones and drops some. The sample yields more than 25,000 clones, around 83% seen once. The data stem from a study of PD-1 blockade in classical Hodgkin lymphoma. Study in general: Administration of nivolumab to patients was at 3 mg/kg intravenously every 2 weeks.

From germline, CDR1 is MDHEN and CDR2 SYDVKM. Trimming removed 2 bases at V and 5 bases at J, with 3 bases between. This CDR3 region has 11 residues. The time point is: cycle 4 day 1 (C4D1), after less than 7 weeks of nivolumab. Every patient had relapsed following autologous stem cell transplantation, and cohorts differed in brentuximab vedotin exposure. The study purified CD4+ T cells from thawed PBMCs using magnetic negative selection. Best responses were complete response, partial response or progressive disease. Overall study findings and caveats: A significant rise in TCR diversity by C4D1 was seen for CD4+ but not CD8+ cells.

The TCR sequence derives from a human donor with classical Hodgkin lymphoma. The sequenced sample was CD4+ T cells from blood, obtained before the fourth cycle of nivolumab. The genes are TRBV28 and TRBJ1-1; D not resolved. CDR3 in amino acids: CASSLSTEAFF. The CDR3, as DNA: TGTGCCAGCAGTTTAAGTACTGAAGCTTTCTTT.